The clone carrying this T cell receptor (beta chain) has at least ten counts. One junction end does not reproduce the germline sequence, and a read error may be involved. This library used 300 to 500 ng RNA and molecular barcoded adaptors spanning alpha/delta and beta/gamma chains. TCRdb reprocessed the reads with MiXCR, giving one entry per CDR3 protein. Of tens of thousands of distinct CDR3 sequences listed, roughly 13% are singletons. CDR3 length: 15 amino acids. Looked up from germline, CDR1 is LNHNV and CDR2 is YYDKDF (reference sequence). The data originate from a study of read filtering for tumor transcriptome and immune sequencing.

The clonotype originates from a donor at least 40 years old with multiple myeloma. The chain joins TRBV15 to TRBJ2-1; no definite D call. Sample: a population of CD138-negative cells sorted from bone marrow. CDR3 nucleotides: TGTGCTACCAGCAGAGCTCCGGATACCTACAATGAGCAGTTCTTC. Its translation is CATSRAPDTYNEQFF.